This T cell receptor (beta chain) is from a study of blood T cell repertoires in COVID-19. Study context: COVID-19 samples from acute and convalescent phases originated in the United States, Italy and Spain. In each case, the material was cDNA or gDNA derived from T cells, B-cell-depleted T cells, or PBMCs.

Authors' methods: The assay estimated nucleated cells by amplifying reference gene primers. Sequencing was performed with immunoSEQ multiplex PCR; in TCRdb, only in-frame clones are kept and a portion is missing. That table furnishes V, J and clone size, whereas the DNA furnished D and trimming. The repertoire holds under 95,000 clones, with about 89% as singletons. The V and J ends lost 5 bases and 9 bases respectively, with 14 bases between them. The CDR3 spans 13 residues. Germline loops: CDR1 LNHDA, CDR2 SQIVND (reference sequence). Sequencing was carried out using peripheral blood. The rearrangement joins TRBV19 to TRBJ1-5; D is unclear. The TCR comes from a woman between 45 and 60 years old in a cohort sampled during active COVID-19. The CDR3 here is CASSDTTLGPQHF. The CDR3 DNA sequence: TGTGCCAGTAGTGATACTACTCTGGGGCCCCAGCATTTT. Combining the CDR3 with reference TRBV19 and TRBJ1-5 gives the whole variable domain DGGITQSPKYLFRKEGQNVTLSCEQNLNHDAMYWYRQDPGQGLRLIYYSQIVNDFQKGDIAEGYSVSREKKESFPLTVTSAQKNPTAFYLCASSDTTLGPQHFGDGTRLSIL.